This T cell receptor beta chain was documented in a study of cytomegalovirus exposure and HLA in healthy donors. Study results and caveats: Compared with the approximately 680-donor mean, an Asian-associated ancestry cluster reportedly had fewer N-insertions, according to a later analysis.

Concerning this clone itself: Antigen specificity is unknown.

Vbeta (60) and Jbeta (13) primers were used in the PCR. Clones were read by immunoSEQ multiplex PCR, and TCRdb kept only the in-frame ones, dropping some. The sample includes tens of thousands of clones, roughly 63% seen only once; the top ten take about 6.3%. V was clipped by 8 bases and J by 6 bases; unmatched bases: 9. The germline gives CDR1 SEHNR, CDR2 FQNEAQ (reference sequence). The CDR3 runs to 14 residues. The sample comprised PBMCs. The sequence derives from a boy aged 10-17 years in good health and CMV-seropositive. The V and J genes are TRBV7-9 and TRBJ2-1; 8 bases fit TRBD2. The CDR3 bases are TGTGCCAGCGTCCCCAGCGGGAGTCCCAATGAGCAGTTCTTC. Protein: CASVPSGSPNEQFF.